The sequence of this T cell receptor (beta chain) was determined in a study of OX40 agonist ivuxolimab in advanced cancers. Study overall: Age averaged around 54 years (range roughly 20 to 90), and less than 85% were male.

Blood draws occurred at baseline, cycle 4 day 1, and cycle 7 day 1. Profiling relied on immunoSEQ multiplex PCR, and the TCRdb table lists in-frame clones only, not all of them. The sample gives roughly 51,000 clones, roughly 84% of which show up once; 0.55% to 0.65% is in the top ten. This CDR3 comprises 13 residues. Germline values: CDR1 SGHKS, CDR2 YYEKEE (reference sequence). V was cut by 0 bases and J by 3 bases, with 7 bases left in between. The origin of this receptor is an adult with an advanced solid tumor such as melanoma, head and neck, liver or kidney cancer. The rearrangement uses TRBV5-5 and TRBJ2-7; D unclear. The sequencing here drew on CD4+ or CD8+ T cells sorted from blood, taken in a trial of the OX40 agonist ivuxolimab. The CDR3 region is CASSLERRYEQYF. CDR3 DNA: TGTGCCAGCAGCTTGGAGCGCCGCTACGAGCAGTACTTC. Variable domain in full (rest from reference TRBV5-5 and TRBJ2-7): DAGVTQSPTHLIKTRGQQVTLRCSPISGHKSVSWYQQVLGQGPQFIFQYYEKEERGRGNFPDRFSARQFPNYSSELNVNALLLGDSALYLCASSLERRYEQYFGPGTRLTVT.